Listed below are T cell receptor beta chains from one sample, sequenced in a study of patients and donors after allogeneic stem cell transplantation. TCRdb reprocessed the RT-PCR reads via MiXCR and lists one record per CDR3 protein. Found here are 200,000 to 250,000 distinct CDR3 sequences, around an eighth of them singletons; the top ten hold approximately 10%. Sample: blood, either unsorted or a sorted T cell fraction (not recorded which). The receptors stem from a human donor who was either an allogeneic HSCT recipient or a stem cell or donor lymphocyte infusion donor (not recorded which). It is not recorded whose cells these are; they may come from a transplant donor. The CDR3 runs from the conserved cysteine through the conserved F or W. Fields, in order: CDR3 protein, CDR3 DNA, J gene, CDR3 length, V gene, clone size, D gene. A D gene is named only where the DNA matches it firmly. The size entry is marked missing in some rows and otherwise reads once, few, many or a size class.

CASRDRGRTEASF | TGCGCCAGTCGGGACAGGGGAAGGACTGAAGCTTCCTTT | TRBJ1-1 | 13 | TRBV5-1 | - | TRBD1
CASSPDRTGQFF | TGTGCCAGCAGCCCTGATCGGACGGGGCAGTTCTTC | TRBJ2-1 | 12 | TRBV7-8 | - | -
CATSEAGYTEAFF | TGTGCCACCAGTGAAGCGGGGTATACTGAAGCTTTCTTT | TRBJ1-1 | 13 | TRBV24-1 | many | -
CASSEKGRNFYNEQFF | TGTGCCAGCAGTGAAAAAGGACGGAACTTTTACAATGAGCAGTTCTTC | TRBJ2-1 | 16 | TRBV6-1 | few | -
CASRDRATSGNTIYF | TGTGCCAGCAGGGACAGGGCCACCTCTGGAAACACCATATATTTT | TRBJ1-3 | 15 | TRBV2 | many | TRBD1
CASSLVPGETQYF | TGTGCCAGCAGCTTAGTCCCCGGGGAGACCCAGTACTTC | TRBJ2-5 | 13 | TRBV11-2 | - | -
CASSSADTQYF | TGTGCCAGTAGTTCTGCAGATACGCAGTATTTT | TRBJ2-3 | 11 | TRBV19 | many | -
CASSWGGGTVIGNTIYF | TGTGCCAGCAGTTGGGGGGGCGGGACAGTAATTGGAAACACCATATATTTT | TRBJ1-3 | 17 | TRBV12-3/TRBV12-4 | few | TRBD1
CASSLDPGANTQYF | TGCGCCAGCAGCTTGGATCCGGGGGCGAATACGCAGTATTTT | TRBJ2-3 | 14 | TRBV5-1 | - | -
CASSFLGQDNEQFF | TGTGCCAGCTCCTTTCTGGGACAGGACAATGAGCAGTTCTTC | TRBJ2-1 | 14 | TRBV18 | - | TRBD1
CASSGGIGTNQETQYF | TGTGCCAGCAGCGGCGGAATTGGGACTAATCAAGAGACCCAGTACTTC | TRBJ2-5 | 16 | TRBV9 | many | TRBD2
CASSQVPFGAAGELFF | TGCGCCAGCAGCCAAGTTCCCTTTGGGGCAGCCGGGGAGCTGTTTTTT | TRBJ2-2 | 16 | TRBV4-3 | - | -
CASSQEGPGKGYEQYF | TGCGCCAGCAGCCAAGAGGGTCCAGGGAAGGGCTACGAGCAGTACTTC | TRBJ2-7 | 16 | TRBV4-3 | many | -
CASSLSGMNTEAFF | TGTGCCAGCAGCTTATCAGGGATGAACACTGAAGCTTTCTTT | TRBJ1-1 | 14 | TRBV7-9 | many | -
CASGLVLPGSYNSPLHF | TGTGCTAGTGGTTTGGTACTGCCGGGCTCCTATAATTCACCCCTCCACTTT | TRBJ1-6 | 17 | TRBV12-5 | few | -
CSVGAGSGNQPQHF | TGCAGCGTTGGGGCTGGGAGCGGCAATCAGCCCCAGCATTTT | TRBJ1-5 | 14 | TRBV29-1 | few | -
CASTQWGGRRDNEQFF | TGTGCCAGCACCCAATGGGGGGGGCGCAGGGACAATGAGCAGTTCTTC | TRBJ2-1 | 16 | TRBV12-3/TRBV12-4 | few | -
CASTGSTSGSYNEQFF | TGTGCCAGCACCGGATCTACGAGCGGCTCCTACAATGAGCAGTTCTTC | TRBJ2-1 | 16 | TRBV4-2 | many | -
CASSLQLGTGNTEAFF | TGTGCCAGCAGCCTTCAATTGGGGACAGGGAACACTGAAGCTTTCTTT | TRBJ1-1 | 16 | TRBV12-3/TRBV12-4 | - | TRBD1